These 31 T cell receptor beta chains share one sample of origin, sequenced in a study of T cells after yellow fever vaccination. TCRdb analysed the 5' RACE reads with MiXCR anew, one entry per CDR3 protein. The data contain around 550,000 distinct CDR3 sequences, over 15% of them singletons. Sequencing used PBMCs, obtained 15 days after the yellow fever booster vaccination. These receptors were obtained from a man under 40 who received the YFV17D yellow fever vaccine.

This rearrangement joins TRBV24-1 to TRBJ2-2; 7 nucleotides line up with TRBD1. Germline V gene lookup returns CDR1 KGHDR and CDR2 SFDVKD. The trim removed 4 bases at V and 0 bases at J, leaving 4 bases unmatched. The CDR3 sequence is 16 residues long. CDR3 loop: CATSDRTGANTGELFF. As DNA, the CDR3 is TGTGCCACCAGTGACCGGACAGGAGCGAACACCGGGGAGCTGTTTTTT.

The table lists this clonotype with a few counts. The chain carries TRBV6-5 and TRBJ2-7, with 8 bases aligning to TRBD2. Looked up from germline, CDR1 is MNHEY and CDR2 is SVGAGI. After removal of 2 bases from V and 2 bases from J, the junction contained 5 bases not matched to a gene. This CDR3 has 15 residues. CDR3 region: CASSYGAGGPYEQYF. CDR3 nucleotide sequence: TGTGCCAGCAGTTACGGGGCGGGAGGCCCCTACGAGCAGTACTTC.

The gene calls are TRBV2 and TRBJ2-3; TRBD1 matches 9 bases. This CDR3 has 14 residues. Per germline, CDR1 SNHLY and CDR2 FYNNEI. With 7 bases clipped from V and 4 bases from J, the junction kept 6 bases outside the gene matches. This CDR3 reads CASMTGQGADTQYF. CDR3 bases: TGTGCCAGCATGACGGGACAGGGAGCAGATACGCAGTATTTT.

In its sample, this clonotype was seen many times. The chain uses TRBV3-1 and TRBJ2-1; 8 bases are shared with TRBD2. CDR3 length: 13 residues. The trim removed 3 bases at V and 7 bases at J, leaving 2 bases unmatched. The germline CDR1 and CDR2 sequences are LGHDT and YNNKEL (reference sequence). The CDR3 nucleotides read TGTGCCAGCAGCCAGACTAGCGAGAATGAGCAGTTCTTC. Translated, it gives CASSQTSENEQFF.

The V gene is TRBV15, the J gene TRBJ2-1; 7 bases line up with TRBD2. With V trimmed by 1 base and J by 15 bases, 9 bases remained unmatched. There are 13 residues in the CDR3. Germline CDR1 and CDR2: LNHNV and YYDKDF (reference sequence). CDR3 loop: CATSRVGEGGRFF. In DNA form, the CDR3 reads TGTGCCACCAGCAGAGTGGGCGAGGGAGGGCGGTTCTTC.

The sample holds many counts of this clonotype. The gene calls are TRBV28 and TRBJ2-4; 8 bases match TRBD1. V dropped 8 bases and J dropped 3; count of bases not matched to a gene: 9. Germline V gene sequence: CDR1 MDHEN, CDR2 SYDVKM. CDR3 length equals 15 residues. CDR3 sequence reads: CASSSTGGRKNIQYF. The CDR3 DNA sequence: TGTGCCAGCTCCTCCACAGGGGGTCGCAAAAACATTCAGTACTTC.

The chain employs TRBV2 and TRBJ2-3; weak D call: TRBD1 (5 bases). Germline V CDR1 and CDR2: SNHLY, FYNNEI. This CDR3 region has 14 residues. V was clipped by 7 bases and J by 6 bases, with 17 bases between them. CDR3 sequence reads: CASTRQPPRDTQYF. The CDR3 DNA follows: TGTGCCAGCACGCGACAGCCCCCTAGGGATACGCAGTATTTT. Full variable domain (missing parts from reference TRBV2 and TRBJ2-3): EPEVTQTPSHQVTQMGQEVILRCVPISNHLYFYWYRQILGQKVEFLVSFYNNEISEKSEIFDDQFSVERPDGSNFTLKIRSTKLEDSAMYFCASTRQPPRDTQYFGPGTRLTVL.

This clonotype was counted between two and nine times. The gene calls are TRBV24-1 and TRBJ2-4; no clear D gene. V was clipped by 3 bases and J by 8 bases, with 4 bases between them. This CDR3 is built from 11 residues. The germline V gene encodes CDR1 KGHDR and CDR2 SFDVKD. The CDR3 sequence is CATSDGYIQYF. As DNA, the CDR3 is TGTGCCACCAGTGATGGGTACATTCAGTACTTC.

The V and J genes are TRBV10-3 and TRBJ2-1, with a tentative D call TRBD2 (6 bases). In germline, CDR1 is ENHRY, CDR2 SYGVKD. The CDR3 has 13 amino acids. The ends were cut back, 10 bases at V and 5 bases at J, with 15 bases in the middle. The chain's CDR3 is CATLRDWNNEQFF. The CDR3 DNA follows: TGTGCCACGCTCCGGGACTGGAACAATGAGCAGTTCTTC.

The V gene is TRBV27, the J gene TRBJ2-7, with D possibly matching TRBD2 (5 bases). This CDR3 spans 14 amino acids. The germline V and J ends were trimmed by 4 bases and 3 bases, with 13 bases remaining between them. CDR1 is MNHEY, CDR2 SMNVEV, per germline (reference sequence). This chain's CDR3 is CASSSLLLDYEQYF. The CDR3 DNA sequence: TGTGCCAGCAGTTCCCTCCTACTAGACTACGAGCAGTACTTC.

The chain is built from TRBV7-9 and TRBJ2-4; D is perhaps TRBD1 (6 bases). V dropped 5 bases and J dropped 7 bases, with 12 bases sitting between them. CDR1 SEHNR and CDR2 FQNEAQ come from the germline V gene (reference sequence). The CDR3 has 13 residues. In nucleotides, the CDR3 is TGTGCCAGCAGCAAGACAGGTTCGAACATTCAGTACTTC. Amino acids: CASSKTGSNIQYF. The variable domain in full, completed from reference TRBV7-9 and TRBJ2-4, reads DTGVSQNPRHKITKRGQNVTFRCDPISEHNRLYWYRQTLGQGPEFLTYFQNEAQLEKSRLLSDRFSAERPKGSFSTLEIQRTEQGDSAMYLCASSKTGSNIQYFGAGTRLSVL.

This clonotype appeared a few times. This chain links TRBV7-3 with TRBJ1-2; D may be TRBD1 (5 bases). Per the germline V gene, CDR1 is SGHTA and CDR2 is FQGTGA. The CDR3 loop spans 13 amino acids. V lost 4 bases, J lost 5 bases, and 11 bases lay in between. CDR3 sequence (DNA): TGTGCCAGCAGCTCCGGGACGGAGTATGGCTACACCTTC. This sequence encodes CASSSGTEYGYTF.

V is TRBV5-1 and J is TRBJ2-7, with D tentatively TRBD2 (5 bases). The CDR3 is 16 amino acids. The V end was cut by 0 bases, the J end by 2 bases, with 15 bases between. Germline values: CDR1 SGHRS, CDR2 YFSETQ. The CDR3 sequence is CASSLGPGGATYEQYF. The CDR3 DNA reads TGCGCCAGCAGCTTGGGACCCGGAGGAGCCACCTACGAGCAGTACTTC.

This clonotype occurred a few times. This rearrangement joins TRBV5-1 to TRBJ2-1; 9 nucleotides align to TRBD1. The CDR3 sequence is 12 residues long. V gave up 5 bases and J gave up 15 bases; unmatched junction bases: 9. In germline, CDR1 is SGHRS, CDR2 YFSETQ. The CDR3 loop reads CASRLTGGRAFF. CDR3 bases: TGCGCCAGCAGATTAACAGGGGGCAGGGCGTTCTTC.

The chain couples TRBV12-3 or TRBV12-4 to TRBJ2-1; D uncertain. The CDR3 consists of 14 residues. The germline V and J ends were trimmed by 7 bases and 4 bases, with 14 bases remaining between them. CDR3 nucleotides: TGTGCCAGCACTACGGGTTTCCCTTACAATGAGCAGTTCTTC. Its protein is CASTTGFPYNEQFF.

J is TRBJ2-3 and V is TRBV28; unclear D gene. Deletions cut 8 bases from V and 1 base from J, with 10 bases between. Germline V gene sequence: CDR1 MDHEN, CDR2 SYDVKM. CDR3 size: 13 residues. The CDR3 protein is CASSNRGTDTQYF. The CDR3 bases are TGTGCCAGCTCAAATCGGGGCACAGATACGCAGTATTTT.

This clonotype was picked up many times. The CDR3 coding sequence is TGCAGTGCTAGCGCCCTCCGGACAGGGAAATTTGAGCAGTACTTC. This encodes CSASALRTGKFEQYF. This rearrangement joins TRBV20-1 to TRBJ2-7; TRBD1 aligns across 8 bases. The junction had 14 bases not matched to a gene; V was cut back by 3 bases and J by 7 bases. CDR1 is DFQATT and CDR2 is SNEGSKA in the germline V gene (reference sequence). CDR3 length equals 15 residues.

The rearrangement joins TRBV24-1 to TRBJ2-2, with D tentatively TRBD1 (6 bases). CDR1 and CDR2 from the germline V gene are KGHDR and SFDVKD. This CDR3 has 14 amino acids. V lost 9 bases, J lost 0 bases, and 10 bases lay in between. The CDR3 loop is CATGGSANTGELFF. In DNA form, the CDR3 reads TGTGCCACCGGGGGCTCCGCGAACACCGGGGAGCTGTTTTTT.

There are a few counts of this clonotype. The chain joins TRBV29-1 to TRBJ2-7, with 8 nucleotides matching TRBD1. The junction had 4 bases not matched to a gene; V was cut back by 6 bases and J by 3 bases. Germline-derived CDR1 and CDR2 are SQVTM and ANQGSEA. The CDR3 spans 12 residues. The CDR3 is CSVTGEGYEQYF. The CDR3 coding sequence is TGCAGCGTGACAGGGGAAGGCTACGAGCAGTACTTC.

CDR3 loop: CASSYSGLAEQFF. DNA for the CDR3: TGTGCCAGCAGTTATTCGGGTCTAGCTGAGCAGTTCTTC. The chain combines TRBV6-2 or TRBV6-3 with TRBJ2-1; D is possibly TRBD2 (5 bases). Trimming pared 3 bases from V and 9 bases from J, leaving 12 bases between. This CDR3 is built from 13 residues. Germline CDR1 MNHEY, CDR2 SVGEGT.

The chain recombines TRBV6-2 or TRBV6-3 with TRBJ1-5; unclear D gene. The V end lost 3 bases, the J end lost 9 bases, and 9 bases lay between the germline ends. CDR3 length equals 12 residues. The V gene's germline CDR1 is MNHEY and CDR2 SVGEGT. CDR3 DNA sequence: TGTGCCAGCAGTTATGATACGTGGCCCCAGCATTTT. It specifies CASSYDTWPQHF.

The chain links TRBV15 to TRBJ2-3; a possible D gene is TRBD2 (5 bases). This CDR3 contains 16 residues. The ends were cut back, 3 bases at V and 8 bases at J, with 21 bases in the middle. Germline V gene sequence: CDR1 LNHNV, CDR2 YYDKDF (reference sequence). Here the CDR3 reads CATSSLTLSGIGTQYF. The CDR3 DNA sequence: TGTGCCACCAGCAGCCTGACTCTCTCGGGAATAGGTACGCAGTATTTT.

The chain joins TRBV3-1 to TRBJ2-3, with 8 positions matching TRBD2. This CDR3 contains 14 residues. With V trimmed by 4 bases and J by 6 bases, 6 bases remained unmatched. Germline assignment: CDR1 LGHDT and CDR2 YNNKEL (reference sequence). The CDR3 DNA reads as TGTGCCAGCAGCCCCGGGAGGGTAGTGGATACGCAGTATTTT. Its protein is CASSPGRVVDTQYF.

The gene calls are TRBV3-1 and TRBJ2-1; perhaps D is TRBD1 or TRBD2 (5 bases each). The CDR3 is 16 residues long. Germline CDR1 LGHDT, CDR2 YNNKEL (reference sequence). V was cut by 3 bases and J by 2 bases, with 14 bases left in between. Here the CDR3 DNA reads TGTGCCAGCAGCCACCCGGGCAGGGACCCCTACAATGAGCAGTTCTTC. This gives the protein CASSHPGRDPYNEQFF.

V usage is TRBV15 and J usage is TRBJ2-7; D may be TRBD2 (5 bases). V lost 0 bases and J 1 base, leaving 10 bases between the germline ends. The CDR3 consists of 15 residues. CDR1 is LNHNV and CDR2 is YYDKDF in the germline V gene (reference sequence). CDR3 coding DNA: TGTGCCACCAGCAGAGAGAGCGGACTTTCCTACGAGCAGTACTTC. This sequence encodes CATSRESGLSYEQYF.

This clonotype was counted a few times. The rearrangement uses TRBV30 and TRBJ2-5; 9 bases fit TRBD1. CDR1 and CDR2 (germline): GTSNPN, SVGIG (reference sequence). After removal of 2 bases from V and 1 base from J, the junction contained 2 bases not matched to a gene. This CDR3 contains 14 residues. The CDR3 nucleotides read TGTGCCTGGAGTAGGACAGGGGTCCAAGAGACCCAGTACTTC. Translation gives CAWSRTGVQETQYF.

This clonotype was found a few times. This rearrangement joins TRBV6-6 to TRBJ2-3; D remains unclear. The CDR3 loop spans 13 amino acids. The V end was cut by 11 bases, the J end by 6 bases, with 18 bases between. Germline V gives CDR1 MNHNY, CDR2 SVGAGI (reference sequence). In DNA, the CDR3 is TGTGCCTTTCTTCCTGGCAGAAAGGATACGCAGTATTTT. Translated: CAFLPGRKDTQYF.

This clonotype was found a few times. This chain joins TRBV29-1 and TRBJ2-7; D is possibly TRBD2 (6 bases). Trimming cost V 2 bases and J 5 bases, with 13 bases left between them. This CDR3 is built from 13 residues. The germline V gene encodes CDR1 SQVTM and CDR2 ANQGSEA. The CDR3 DNA is TGCAGCGTTGAAATCCCGGGAGCCCACGAGCAGTACTTC. This translates into CSVEIPGAHEQYF.

This clonotype was seen a few times. V gene TRBV5-1 combines with J gene TRBJ2-6; D possibly uses TRBD1 or TRBD2 (5 bases each). This CDR3 is built from 15 residues. V was trimmed by 4 bases and J by 2 bases, leaving 10 bases between them. CDR1 is SGHRS, CDR2 YFSETQ, per germline. CDR3 loop: CASSGTGTGANVLTF. The DNA for the CDR3 is TGCGCCAGCAGCGGGACCGGTACTGGGGCCAACGTCCTGACTTTC.

This clonotype was seen more than once but under ten times. The genes are TRBV7-2 and TRBJ2-1; 11 bases agree with TRBD2. CDR3 length: 16 amino acids. Losses at the gene ends were 0 bases for V and 7 bases for J; bases not matched to a gene: 5. CDR1 is SGHTA, CDR2 FQGNSA, per germline. CDR3 sequence: CASSLAQLAGVNEQFF. The CDR3 bases are TGTGCCAGCAGCTTAGCCCAACTAGCGGGAGTGAATGAGCAGTTCTTC.

This clonotype was observed a few times. The chain links TRBV12-3 or TRBV12-4 to TRBJ2-1; 9 bases are a match to TRBD2. There are 14 residues in the CDR3. V lost 8 bases, J lost 6 bases, and 8 bases stayed unmatched. CDR3 loop: CASREREAVNEQFF. CDR3 coding DNA: TGTGCCAGCCGTGAGCGGGAGGCAGTCAATGAGCAGTTCTTC.